This is a list of T cell receptor beta chains from one sample in a study of T cell changes during pregnancy in multiple sclerosis. Using immunoSEQ multiplex PCR, the repertoire was profiled, and TCRdb retains in-frame clones only, with some absent. The table shows some 38,000 clones, with around nine tenths occurring only once. The sequences come from CD4+ T cells from peripheral blood mononuclear cells, collected in the second trimester of pregnancy. These receptor sequences come from a female donor in good health, enrolled as a control in a pregnancy study. CDR3s include the opening cysteine and the closing phenylalanine or tryptophan. A D gene is named only where the DNA matches it firmly. Clone size, where shown, is once, few, many, or a class for clones that have expanded.

V gene	J gene	D gene	clone size	CDR3 protein	CDR3 DNA
TRBV15	TRBJ2-3	-	-	CATSRDGWEVGGYF	TGTGCCACCAGCAGAGACGGATGGGAGGTTGGCGGGTATTTT
TRBV14	TRBJ1-1	-	-	CASSQGGGGTEAFF	TGTGCCAGCAGCCAAGGGGGGGGAGGTACTGAAGCTTTCTTT
TRBV7-3	TRBJ2-1	-	few	CASSLGFSEGNEQFF	TGTGCCAGCAGCTTAGGCTTTTCCGAGGGAAATGAGCAGTTCTTC
TRBV9	TRBJ1-1	-	once	CASTRGSLNTEAFF	TGTGCCAGCACCCGAGGCAGTTTGAACACTGAAGCTTTCTTT
TRBV19	TRBJ2-7	TRBD1	-	CATVDRGHREQYF	TGTGCCACTGTAGACAGGGGGCATCGCGAGCAGTACTTC
TRBV6-1	TRBJ1-2	-	once	CASREGPAYGYTF	TGTGCCAGCAGGGAGGGACCCGCCTATGGCTACACCTTC
TRBV4-3	TRBJ2-6	TRBD1	few	CASSQTGTVPSGANVLTF	TGCGCCAGCAGCCAGACCGGGACAGTTCCCTCTGGGGCCAACGTCCTGACTTTC
TRBV4-3	TRBJ2-4	-	-	CASSQEDGGWNIQYF	TGCGCCAGCAGCCAAGAGGACGGGGGATGGAACATTCAGTACTTC
TRBV7-2	TRBJ2-3	-	once	CASSLLGGGSADTQYF	TGTGCCAGCAGCTTATTAGGGGGGGGGTCTGCAGATACGCAGTATTTT
TRBV7-9	TRBJ2-2	-	few	CASSPQSGPTGELFF	TGTGCCAGCAGCCCCCAGTCAGGGCCCACCGGGGAGCTGTTTTTT
TRBV4-1	TRBJ2-1	-	-	CASSLSWAGFGNEQFF	TGCGCCAGCAGCCTGAGTTGGGCGGGGTTTGGCAATGAGCAGTTCTTC
TRBV5-4	TRBJ2-7	TRBD2	-	CASSFGGGESYEQYF	TGTGCCAGCAGCTTCGGCGGGGGGGAATCCTACGAGCAGTACTTC
TRBV9	TRBJ2-2	TRBD2	-	CASTGSGLGGTGELFF	TGTGCCAGCACGGGTAGCGGGCTGGGAGGCACCGGGGAGCTGTTTTTT
TRBV4-2	TRBJ2-7	TRBD1	-	CASSPEVQGNYYEQYF	TGTGCCAGCAGCCCAGAGGTACAGGGGAATTACTACGAGCAGTACTTC
TRBV30	TRBJ1-5	-	-	CAWSDPGGGRAPPQHF	TGTGCCTGGAGTGACCCGGGGGGGGGCCGCGCGCCGCCCCAGCATTTT
TRBV28	TRBJ2-7	-	-	CASRPPTVSYEQYF	TGTGCCAGCAGACCCCCGACAGTTTCCTACGAGCAGTACTTC
TRBV5-3	TRBJ1-2	-	-	CARSLAKDQPGVYGYTF	TGTGCCAGAAGCTTGGCCAAGGATCAGCCGGGGGTGTATGGCTACACCTTC
TRBV7-8	TRBJ1-3	-	-	CASSLAGRAAENSGNTIYF	TGTGCCAGCAGCTTAGCTGGTCGTGCTGCCGAGAACTCTGGAAACACCATATATTTT
TRBV18	TRBJ1-2	TRBD1	-	CASSPEHRTGGLYTF	TGTGCCAGCTCACCAGAGCACAGGACAGGGGGCCTCTACACCTTC
TRBV28	TRBJ2-7	TRBD1	-	CASLGDSSYEQYF	TGTGCCAGCCTGGGGGACAGCTCCTACGAGCAGTACTTC
TRBV2	TRBJ2-7	TRBD1	-	CASSPSGQGAKEQYF	TGTGCCAGCAGCCCCTCGGGACAGGGGGCAAAAGAGCAGTACTTC
TRBV5-4	TRBJ1-6	-	-	CASSFGEVRSYNSPLHF	TGTGCCAGCAGCTTCGGAGAGGTGCGCTCCTATAATTCACCCCTCCACTTT